One and the same sample provided the 5 T cell receptor beta chains below, sequenced in a study of shared clonotypes between healthy human individuals. Clones were read by immunoSEQ multiplex PCR, and TCRdb kept only the in-frame ones, dropping some. This table holds roughly 2.4 million clones, 90% to 96% found once. The sequenced material came from naive CD4+ T cells sorted from blood. Subset reported: CD45RA+ positively selected. These receptor sequences come from a man aged 18 to 30 in good health.

V gene TRBV6-5 combines with J gene TRBJ1-1; no reliable D call. The CDR3 is 12 residues long. V shed 7 bases and J shed 6 bases, with 12 bases lying between them. In germline, CDR1 is MNHEY, CDR2 SVGAGI. Here the CDR3 DNA reads TGTGCCAGCATATCCCCAAGGCCTGAAGCTTTCTTT. Its protein product is CASISPRPEAFF.

V gene TRBV18 combines with J gene TRBJ2-1; D is possibly TRBD2 (5 bases). The CDR3 totals 15 residues. Trimming left V 2 bases short and J 4 bases short, with 12 bases between. Germline V gene sequence: CDR1 KGHSH, CDR2 LQKENI. CDR3 nucleotide sequence: TGTGCCAGCTCACCAGACTATAGCGCTTACAATGAGCAGTTCTTC. Translated, it gives CASSPDYSAYNEQFF.

This chain joins TRBV9 and TRBJ2-2, with D unresolved. Trimming removed 7 bases from V and 7 bases from J, with 8 bases in between. Per the germline V gene, CDR1 is SGDLS and CDR2 is YYNGEE. The CDR3 runs to 11 residues. The CDR3 coding sequence is TGTGCCAGCTCCCTGGACGGGGAGCTGTTTTTT. This codes for CASSLDGELFF. The variable domain in full, with the rest retrieved from reference TRBV9 and TRBJ2-2, is DSGVTQTPKHLITATGQRVTLRCSPRSGDLSVYWYQQSLDQGLQFLIQYYNGEERAKGNILERFSAQQFPDLHSELNLSSLELGDSALYFCASSLDGELFFGEGSRLTVL.

This chain joins TRBV5-4 and TRBJ2-5; 8 bases line up with TRBD1. Germline CDR1 is SGHNT and CDR2 is YYREEE (reference sequence). V lost 4 bases, J lost 4 bases, and 6 bases stayed unmatched. The CDR3 extends over 14 amino acids. The CDR3 DNA reads as TGTGCCAGCAGCCTAAGGACAGGGAGAGAGACCCAGTACTTC. Translating it yields CASSLRTGRETQYF.

The J gene is TRBJ1-3, the V gene TRBV30; perhaps TRBD1 as D (5 bases). From germline, CDR1 is GTSNPN and CDR2 SVGIG (reference sequence). The germline V and J ends were trimmed by 8 bases and 2 bases, with 13 bases remaining between them. The CDR3 length is 13 residues. The CDR3 DNA reads as TGTGCCCTTGGAGTCAGGGCTGGAAACACCATATATTTT. Translation: CALGVRAGNTIYF.